This is a list of T cell receptor beta chains from one sample in a study of shared clonotypes between healthy human individuals. Clones were sequenced by immunoSEQ multiplex PCR, and TCRdb holds only the in-frame ones, with some missing. Of hundreds of thousands of clones in the sample, about 95% were seen once. Sequencing was carried out using naive CD8+ T cells sorted from blood. Source of these receptors: a woman aged 25 to 45 in good health. Both conserved end residues are part of each CDR3. A D gene is named only where the DNA matches it firmly. Expanded clones get a size class; other rows say once, few or many, or leave the size out.

NA	TRBJ1-2	TRBV7-6	NA	CASSLAIGESNYGYTF	TGTGCCAGCAGCTTAGCGATCGGGGAATCTAACTATGGCTACACCTTC
NA	TRBJ2-2	TRBV28	NA	CASSLSGDTGELFF	TGTGCCAGCAGTTTATCGGGAGACACCGGGGAGCTGTTTTTT
once	TRBJ1-2	TRBV9	NA	CASSGWEGNYGYTF	TGTGCCAGCAGCGGCTGGGAGGGTAACTATGGCTACACCTTC
NA	TRBJ2-1	TRBV19	NA	CASSMSYNEQFF	TGTGCCAGTAGTATGAGCTACAATGAGCAGTTCTTC
NA	TRBJ2-7	TRBV5-1	TRBD2	CASSDPGLVSYEQYF	TGCGCCAGCAGCGATCCGGGACTAGTTTCCTACGAGCAGTACTTC
once	TRBJ2-1	TRBV2	TRBD1	CASSEAGTVHNEQFF	TGTGCCAGCAGTGAAGCGGGGACAGTGCACAATGAGCAGTTCTTC
NA	TRBJ2-1	TRBV5-6	NA	CASSESRVAEQFF	TGTGCCAGCAGCGAGAGCCGGGTTGCTGAGCAGTTCTTC
once	TRBJ2-7	TRBV4-1	NA	CASSQDWGYEQYF	TGCGCCAGCAGCCAAGACTGGGGCTACGAGCAGTACTTC
NA	TRBJ2-1	TRBV6-5	TRBD1	CASRGAGTGQDEQFF	TGTGCCAGCAGGGGGGCCGGGACAGGGCAGGATGAGCAGTTCTTC
NA	TRBJ2-7	TRBV28	NA	CASSTITYEQYF	TGTGCCAGCAGTACGATAACCTACGAGCAGTACTTC
NA	TRBJ2-1	TRBV2	TRBD2	CASSEGGLAGHYSSYNEQFF	TGTGCCAGCAGTGAGGGAGGACTAGCGGGACACTATAGCTCCTACAATGAGCAGTTCTTC
once	TRBJ2-7	TRBV5-6	TRBD1	CASSLEGQGLSSYEQYF	TGTGCCAGCAGCTTGGAGGGACAGGGGCTAAGCTCCTACGAGCAGTACTTC
NA	TRBJ2-6	TRBV6-1	TRBD1	CATRQGSGANVLTF	TGTGCCACTCGACAGGGCTCTGGGGCCAACGTCCTGACTTTC
NA	TRBJ1-2	TRBV20-1	NA	CSARGDYGYTF	TGCAGTGCTAGGGGAGACTATGGCTACACCTTC
NA	TRBJ2-1	TRBV29-1	TRBD2	CSGSGRGSYNEQFF	TGCAGCGGGAGCGGGAGAGGCTCCTACAATGAGCAGTTCTTC
NA	TRBJ2-7	TRBV27	NA	CASSSVDGTYEQYF	TGTGCCAGCAGTTCAGTAGACGGAACCTACGAGCAGTACTTC
NA	TRBJ2-6	TRBV6-5	NA	CASSYGLYSGANVLTF	TGTGCCAGCAGTTACGGACTATATTCTGGGGCCAACGTCCTGACTTTC
NA	TRBJ2-2	TRBV5-1	NA	CASSLDLTGHTGELFF	TGCGCCAGCAGCTTGGATCTGACAGGTCACACCGGGGAGCTGTTTTTT
NA	TRBJ2-4	TRBV6-1	TRBD2	CASDPQREGYIQYF	TGTGCCAGTGACCCCCAGCGGGAGGGTTACATTCAGTACTTC
NA	TRBJ2-3	TRBV7-6	NA	CASSLAGRVTDTQYF	TGTGCCAGCAGCTTAGCGGGCAGGGTAACAGATACGCAGTATTTT
NA	TRBJ1-1	TRBV28	NA	CASTTPMVGNTEAFF	TGTGCCAGCACTACTCCAATGGTGGGGAACACTGAAGCTTTCTTT
NA	TRBJ1-4	TRBV15	NA	CATSRIPGGDEKLFF	TGTGCCACCAGCAGAATCCCGGGCGGAGATGAAAAACTGTTTTTT
NA	TRBJ1-5	TRBV27	NA	CASSITGNQPQHF	TGTGCCAGCAGCATTACAGGGAATCAGCCCCAGCATTTT
NA	TRBJ2-3	TRBV28	TRBD1	CASSLTRTGTQYF	TGTGCCAGCAGTCTCACCCGGACAGGCACGCAGTATTTT
NA	TRBJ2-7	TRBV4-1	TRBD2	CASSLGLGGIYEQYF	TGCGCCAGCAGCCTGGGGCTGGGAGGGATCTACGAGCAGTACTTC
NA	TRBJ1-5	TRBV5-6	NA	CASSQIRGQPQHF	TGTGCCAGCAGCCAGATCAGGGGACAGCCCCAGCATTTT
NA	TRBJ1-5	TRBV27	NA	CASSSVPFRQPQHF	TGTGCCAGCAGTTCCGTACCGTTCCGGCAACCCCAGCATTTT
NA	TRBJ2-1	TRBV6-5	NA	CASSNHRHEQFF	TGTGCCAGCAGCAACCATCGCCATGAGCAGTTCTTC
NA	TRBJ2-1	TRBV7-2	TRBD2	CASSLTSGSNEQFF	TGTGCCAGCAGCTTGACTAGCGGGAGCAATGAGCAGTTCTTC
NA	TRBJ1-6	TRBV7-9	NA	CASSLASALGSPLHF	TGTGCCAGCAGCTTAGCGTCAGCCCTAGGGTCACCCCTCCACTTT